A single sample is the source of the 6 T cell receptor beta chains below, sequenced in a study of T cells after yellow fever vaccination (dated by TCRdb to about 2019). Taken with the paper, the label for treatment or condition translates to: live attenuated yellow fever vaccine strain. Library creation used 5' RACE. Sequencing took place on an Illumina NovaSeq 6000. In TCRdb, the public reads were trimmed at Q25 with fastp and aligned with MiXCR, with productive beta chains retained. Records with the same CDR3 protein are collapsed into one entry carrying the most frequent genes and DNA. The sample includes approximately 330,000 distinct CDR3 sequences, with over 4% observed a single time. The leading ten clones occupy about 26% of the sample. The sequences come from PBMCs, collected 5 days after the yellow fever booster vaccination. These receptors came from a man aged 18-30 years who received the YFV17D yellow fever vaccine.

This clonotype was counted many times. The rearrangement links TRBV5-5 to TRBJ1-1; possibly TRBD1 for D (5 bases). Per germline, CDR1 SGHKS and CDR2 YYEKEE (reference sequence). The CDR3 has 15 amino acids. V was pared by 0 bases and J by 5 bases, with 14 bases between. The CDR3 coding sequence is TGTGCCAGCAGCTTGGCCGGACAAGGCTGGACTGAAGCTTTCTTT. Amino acids: CASSLAGQGWTEAFF. Using reference TRBV5-5 and TRBJ1-1 for the parts outside the CDR3, the full variable domain is DAGVTQSPTHLIKTRGQQVTLRCSPISGHKSVSWYQQVLGQGPQFIFQYYEKEERGRGNFPDRFSARQFPNYSSELNVNALLLGDSALYLCASSLAGQGWTEAFFGQGTRLTVV.

The CDR3 spells CASTRGGVPDTQYF. CDR3 coding DNA: TGTGCCAGCACCCGGGGCGGGGTGCCAGATACGCAGTATTTT. The chain has TRBV12-3 or TRBV12-4 and TRBJ2-3; TRBD2 might be the D (6 bases). This CDR3 has 14 residues. V lost 7 bases to trimming and J lost 4 bases, with 15 bases between them.

This clonotype was detected only a few times. The chain has TRBV4-2 and TRBJ2-5; the D gene is possibly TRBD2 (7 bases). Germline loops: CDR1 LGHNA, CDR2 YNFKEQ. This CDR3 contains 14 residues. V lost 4 bases and J lost 5, with 14 bases in between. CDR3 sequence: CASSRDKGGETQYF. The CDR3 bases are TGTGCCAGCAGCCGGGACAAGGGAGGGGAGACCCAGTACTTC.

This clonotype was observed a handful of times. The gene calls are TRBV27 and TRBJ2-7; the match to TRBD1 covers 8 bases. CDR1 is MNHEY, CDR2 SMNVEV, per germline (reference sequence). With V trimmed by 4 bases and J by 5 bases, 4 bases remained unmatched. The CDR3 is 13 amino acids. CDR3 DNA sequence: TGTGCCAGCAGTTCTGACAGGGGCGACGAGCAGTACGTC. Its protein is CASSSDRGDEQYV.

A few counts support this clonotype. The V and J genes are TRBV29-1 and TRBJ2-7, with 7 bases lining up with TRBD1. The V and J ends lost 1 base and 2 bases, in that order; junction bases with no gene match: 2. Germline loops: CDR1 SQVTM, CDR2 ANQGSEA. The CDR3 has 13 residues. CDR3 protein: CSVEGQGAYEQYF. For the CDR3, the DNA is TGCAGCGTTGAAGGGCAGGGGGCCTACGAGCAGTACTTC.

The rearrangement joins TRBV11-2 to TRBJ2-2; D gene uncertain. Trimming left V 5 bases short and J 7 bases short, with 11 bases between. The CDR3 totals 13 residues. Per germline, CDR1 SGHAT and CDR2 FQNNGV. CDR3 protein: CASSQLLYGELFF. Written as DNA, the CDR3 is TGTGCCAGCAGCCAGCTACTATACGGGGAGCTGTTTTTT.